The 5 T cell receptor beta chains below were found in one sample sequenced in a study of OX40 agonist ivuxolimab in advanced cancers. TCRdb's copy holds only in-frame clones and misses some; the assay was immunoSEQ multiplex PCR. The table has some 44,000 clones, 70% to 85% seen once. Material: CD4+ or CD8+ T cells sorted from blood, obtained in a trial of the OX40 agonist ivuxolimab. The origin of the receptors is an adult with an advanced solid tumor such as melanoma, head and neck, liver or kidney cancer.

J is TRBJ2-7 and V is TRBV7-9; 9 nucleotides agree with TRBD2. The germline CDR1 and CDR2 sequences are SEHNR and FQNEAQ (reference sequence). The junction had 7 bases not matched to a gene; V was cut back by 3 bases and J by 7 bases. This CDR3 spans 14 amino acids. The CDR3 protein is CASSFSGGPGEQYF. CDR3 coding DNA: TGTGCCAGCAGCTTCAGCGGGGGGCCGGGTGAGCAGTACTTC.

The CDR3 sequence is CASSLEMGEGLGEQFF. The CDR3 coding sequence is TGTGCCAGCAGCTTGGAAATGGGGGAGGGCCTCGGGGAGCAGTTCTTC. The chain links TRBV5-6 to TRBJ2-1; 7 positions agree with TRBD2. V lost 0 bases and J lost 10; bases outside the gene matches: 13. This CDR3 has 16 amino acids. Germline V CDR1 and CDR2: SGHDT, YYEEEE.

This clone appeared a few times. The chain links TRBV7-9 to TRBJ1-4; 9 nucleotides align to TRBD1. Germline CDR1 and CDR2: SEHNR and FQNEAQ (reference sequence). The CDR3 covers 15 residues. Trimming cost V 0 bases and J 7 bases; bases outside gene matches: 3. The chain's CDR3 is CASSLAGQGSEKLFF. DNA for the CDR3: TGTGCCAGCAGCTTAGCGGGACAGGGTAGTGAAAAACTGTTTTTT.

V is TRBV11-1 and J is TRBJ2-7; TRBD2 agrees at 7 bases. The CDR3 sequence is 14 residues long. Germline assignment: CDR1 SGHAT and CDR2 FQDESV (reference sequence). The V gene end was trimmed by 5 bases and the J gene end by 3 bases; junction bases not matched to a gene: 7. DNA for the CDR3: TGTGCCAGCAGCCCCGTGGTAGCGGGCTACGAGCAGTACTTC. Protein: CASSPVVAGYEQYF.

The CDR3 is CASSPGSRQHKSSYNEQFF. In DNA, the CDR3 is TGCGCCAGCAGTCCCGGTTCCCGGCAACACAAAAGCTCCTACAATGAGCAGTTCTTC. The chain has TRBV23-1 and TRBJ2-1; D gene unclear. TRBV23-1 is an ORF, with its function uncertain. Trimming stripped 4 bases from V and 0 bases from J, with 22 bases between. The CDR3 has 19 amino acids.